The clone carrying this T cell receptor beta chain showed up many times. What it recognizes is unknown. CAS ≥3, NOSPECS ≥4, moderate-to-severe activity and duration under 3 months marked donors with ophthalmopathy. Additional autoimmune diseases, uncontrolled infections, pregnancy or lactation disqualified patients. Physicians reached a diagnosis by relying on clinical symptoms, serum thyroxine, TRAb, thyroid ultrasound and orbital computed tomography. This entry is derived from a study of Graves' ophthalmopathy and Graves' hyperthyroidism. Study conclusions and caveats: The study's model predicted ophthalmopathy progression at about 68% sensitivity and 72% to 85% specificity.

The sequenced template was RNA, covering the TCR beta CDR3 region. The first round was an RT-PCR with HTBI primers, and the second round was a multiplex PCR. TCRdb reprocessed the multiplex PCR reads via MiXCR and lists one record per CDR3 protein. This sample yields around 600,000 distinct CDR3 sequences, of which approximately 39% are seen a single time; around 3% belongs to the top ten. Trimming removed 1 base from V and 3 bases from J, with 15 bases in between. Germline assignment: CDR1 LGHNA and CDR2 YNFKEQ. The CDR3 has 16 residues. This sequence joins TRBV4-2 and TRBJ2-5; possible D gene TRBD2, 5 bases. The source of this sequence is an adult man with Graves' ophthalmopathy. Sequencing used peripheral blood. The CDR3, as DNA: TGTGCCAGCAGCCAAGGATCAGCGGAGCTAGAAGAGACCCAGTACTTC. It yields the protein CASSQGSAELEETQYF.